This note documents a single TCR beta chain sequence. This entry comes from a study of blood T cell repertoires in COVID-19. Study-wide context: The United States, Italy and Spain supplied acute and convalescent COVID-19 samples. T cells, B-cell-depleted T cells, or PBMCs provided the cDNA or gDNA that served as material.

Per the study methods: Scientists estimated how many nucleated cells there were by amplifying reference gene primers. Assay used: immunoSEQ multiplex PCR; TCRdb lists only in-frame clones, some missing. D and trimming come from the DNA, and the V and J calls and clone size come from that table. The data hold about 490,000 clones, with approximately 85% observed a single time. This clonotype was obtained from a human donor in a cohort sampled during active COVID-19. Sequencing was performed on peripheral blood.

The CDR3 here is CASSERDRVSTTIYF. The CDR3 DNA follows: TGTGCCAGTAGTGAACGGGACAGGGTATCTACCACCATATATTTT. The V and J genes are TRBV19 and TRBJ1-3, with 9 bases identical to TRBD1. The CDR3 is made up of 15 amino acids. Germline V lookup: CDR1 LNHDA, CDR2 SQIVND (reference sequence). V lost 5 bases and J lost 9; bases outside the gene matches: 11.